These 25 T cell receptor beta chains were all obtained from the same sample, sequenced in a study of OX40 agonist ivuxolimab in advanced cancers. Here immunoSEQ multiplex PCR was the method, and the copy in TCRdb shows in-frame clones only, minus some. Of about 75,000 clones listed, 70% to 90% are singletons. Sample: CD4+ or CD8+ T cells sorted from blood, taken in a trial of the OX40 agonist ivuxolimab. The receptors shown here come from an adult with an advanced solid tumor such as melanoma, head and neck, liver or kidney cancer.

This chain joins TRBV28 and TRBJ2-3; no definite D call. This CDR3 region has 16 residues. The germline gives CDR1 MDHEN, CDR2 SYDVKM. V was pared by 7 bases and J by 2 bases, with 19 bases between. The CDR3 is CASTVNFLLNTDTQYF. CDR3 nucleotides: TGTGCCAGCACCGTTAACTTTCTCTTAAACACAGATACGCAGTATTTT.

The V gene is TRBV19, the J gene TRBJ2-1; 8 bases agree with TRBD2. The CDR3 contains 16 residues. CDR1 is LNHDA, CDR2 SQIVND, per germline (reference sequence). V dropped 3 bases and J dropped 9; count of bases not matched to a gene: 13. DNA for the CDR3: TGTGCCAGTAGTATTCAGGCGGGAGGAGTGATGGGTGAGCAGTTCTTC. This codes for CASSIQAGGVMGEQFF.

The genes are TRBV5-4 and TRBJ2-7; 7 positions agree with TRBD1. This CDR3 is built from 14 residues. Trimming cost V 4 bases and J 3 bases; bases outside gene matches: 7. CDR1 is SGHNT and CDR2 is YYREEE in the germline V gene (reference sequence). Here the CDR3 DNA reads TGTGCCAGCAGCGCCGGACAGGACCACTACGAGCAGTACTTC. This translates into CASSAGQDHYEQYF.

The gene calls are TRBV6-6 and TRBJ2-7; D may be TRBD2 (5 bases). The CDR3 has 14 amino acids. Germline assignment: CDR1 MNHNY and CDR2 SVGAGI (reference sequence). Trimming stripped 0 bases from V and 2 bases from J, with 8 bases between. The CDR3 DNA is TGTGCCAGCAGTTACTCGAGCGGTACCTACGAGCAGTACTTC. Amino acid sequence: CASSYSSGTYEQYF.

This chain joins TRBV7-2 and TRBJ2-5; 8 bases are a match to TRBD1. Trimming cost V 10 bases and J 1 base; bases outside gene matches: 5. This CDR3 is 13 amino acids long. Germline CDR1 is SGHTA and CDR2 is FQGNSA. Here the CDR3 DNA reads TGTGCCACCAACAGGGGGTTCCAAGAGACCCAGTACTTC. Translating gives CATNRGFQETQYF.

This clone appeared a single time. This chain uses TRBV5-6 with TRBJ2-3; 7 bases fit TRBD2. The V and J ends lost 1 base and 0 bases, in that order; junction bases with no gene match: 5. The CDR3 contains 16 residues. The germline CDR1 and CDR2 sequences are SGHDT and YYEEEE. CDR3 nucleotides: TGTGCCAGCAGCTTGCCGCTAGCGGCCAGCACAGATACGCAGTATTTT. Translation: CASSLPLAASTDTQYF.

V is TRBV19 and J is TRBJ1-5; D remains ambiguous. V was trimmed by 9 bases and J by 2 bases, leaving 23 bases between them. CDR1 and CDR2 (germline): LNHDA, SQIVND (reference sequence). The CDR3 consists of 17 residues. CDR3 DNA: TGTGCCAGCCAAACGCGAGGCAGGAGAGCGGGCAATCAGCCCCAGCATTTT. It yields the protein CASQTRGRRAGNQPQHF.

This chain links TRBV5-1 with TRBJ2-7; D is possibly TRBD1 (6 bases). Germline CDR1 SGHRS, CDR2 YFSETQ. Trimming pared 0 bases from V and 0 bases from J, leaving 13 bases between. CDR3 length equals 16 residues. The CDR3 is CASSLGVRGSSYEQYF. CDR3 DNA: TGCGCCAGCAGCTTGGGCGTAAGGGGGAGCTCCTACGAGCAGTACTTC.

The rearrangement joins TRBV9 to TRBJ2-2; D gene uncertain. The CDR3 length is 14 residues. Germline V gene lookup returns CDR1 SGDLS and CDR2 YYNGEE. V was shortened by 0 bases and J by 6 bases, with 9 bases between the two germline ends. In nucleotides, the CDR3 is TGTGCCAGCAGCGTAGCGGTCAGTCCCGGGGAGCTGTTTTTT. It yields the protein CASSVAVSPGELFF.

The J gene is TRBJ1-2, the V gene TRBV4-1; 7 bases fit TRBD1. This CDR3 has 15 amino acids. With V trimmed by 1 base and J by 5 bases, 7 bases remained unmatched. Germline V lookup: CDR1 MGHRA, CDR2 YSYEKL. CDR3 sequence (DNA): TGCGCCAGCAGCCAAGTTCCCAGGGGGGAATATGGCTACACCTTC. Amino acid sequence: CASSQVPRGEYGYTF.

The chain combines TRBV9 with TRBJ2-3; D gene unclear. The V and J ends lost 0 bases and 6 bases respectively, with 11 bases between them. The CDR3 totals 14 residues. Germline V gives CDR1 SGDLS, CDR2 YYNGEE. This CDR3 is CASSVVSWADTQYF. The CDR3 DNA reads as TGTGCCAGCAGCGTAGTTTCATGGGCCGATACGCAGTATTTT. Full variable domain (outside the CDR3, taken from reference TRBV9 and TRBJ2-3): DSGVTQTPKHLITATGQRVTLRCSPRSGDLSVYWYQQSLDQGLQFLIQYYNGEERAKGNILERFSAQQFPDLHSELNLSSLELGDSALYFCASSVVSWADTQYFGPGTRLTVL.

The chain has TRBV2 and TRBJ1-2, with D perhaps matching TRBD1 (5 bases). The CDR3 sequence is 14 residues long. Germline V gene data show CDR1 as SNHLY and CDR2 as FYNNEI. Between the trimmed V and J ends, which lost 3 bases and 5 bases, there was a span of 13 bases. Here the CDR3 DNA reads TGTGCCAGCAGTGAGGGACCGCAAAGGTATGGCTACACCTTC. Amino acids: CASSEGPQRYGYTF.

The CDR3 coding sequence is TGCGCCAGCAGCTTGGAGACACCCCCGAACACTGAAGCTTTCTTT. This encodes CASSLETPPNTEAFF. V and J are TRBV5-1 and TRBJ1-1; no definite D call. Germline V gives CDR1 SGHRS, CDR2 YFSETQ. Trimming took off 0 bases at V and 1 base at J, with 10 bases between the two ends. This CDR3 contains 15 residues.

The chain combines TRBV11-2 with TRBJ1-1; possible D gene TRBD1, 5 bases. The germline V gene has CDR1 SGHAT and CDR2 FQNNGV. This CDR3 region has 14 residues. Trimming took 0 bases from V and 4 from J, leaving 9 bases between them. The CDR3 here is CASSLEGGSTEAFF. In DNA, the CDR3 is TGTGCCAGCAGCTTAGAGGGGGGGAGCACTGAAGCTTTCTTT.

The chain is built from TRBV28 and TRBJ1-5; no reliable D call. The CDR3 runs 13 residues. The germline V gene has CDR1 MDHEN and CDR2 SYDVKM. V lost 7 bases, J lost 4 bases, and 11 bases lay in between. The CDR3 sequence is CASMRVRNQPQHF. CDR3 coding DNA: TGTGCCAGCATGAGGGTGAGAAATCAGCCCCAGCATTTT.

This chain joins TRBV18 and TRBJ2-1; D remains unclear. This CDR3 has 16 residues. The germline V gene encodes CDR1 KGHSH and CDR2 LQKENI. V lost 0 bases, J lost 5 bases, and 14 bases lay in between. As DNA, the CDR3 is TGTGCCAGCTCACCACCTAGGAAGGGTCCCCACAATGAGCAGTTCTTC. It translates to CASSPPRKGPHNEQFF.

This sequence joins TRBV5-1 and TRBJ2-5; D is ambiguous. Germline assignment: CDR1 SGHRS and CDR2 YFSETQ. The V and J ends lost 0 bases and 5 bases respectively, with 11 bases between them. This CDR3 is built from 14 residues. DNA for the CDR3: TGCGCCAGCAGCTTGGGGGCATATGGTGAGACCCAGTACTTC. Protein sequence: CASSLGAYGETQYF.

J is TRBJ2-7 and V is TRBV28, with 10 bases that match TRBD2. The CDR3 has 15 amino acids. Trimming cost V 6 bases and J 0 bases; bases outside gene matches: 5. Germline CDR1 reads MDHEN; CDR2 reads SYDVKM. CDR3 loop: CASRPTSGASYEQYF. CDR3 DNA: TGTGCCAGCAGACCAACTAGCGGGGCCTCCTACGAGCAGTACTTC. Using reference TRBV28 and TRBJ2-7 for the parts outside the CDR3, the full variable domain is DVKVTQSSRYLVKRTGEKVFLECVQDMDHENMFWYRQDPGLGLRLIYFSYDVKMKEKGDIPEGYSVSREKKERFSLILESASTNQTSMYLCASRPTSGASYEQYFGPGTRLTVT.

This chain connects TRBV6-1 to TRBJ2-7, with 8 bases matching TRBD1. The germline V gene encodes CDR1 MNHNS and CDR2 SASEGT. This CDR3 is 15 amino acids long. Trimming cost V 4 bases and J 1 base; bases outside gene matches: 6. The CDR3 loop is CASSVGTGISYEQYF. DNA of the CDR3: TGTGCCAGCAGTGTGGGGACAGGAATTTCCTACGAGCAGTACTTC.

The CDR3 DNA follows: TGTGCCAGCAGCCAGCTAGCGGGTCGTTTCGAGCAGTACTTC. This sequence encodes CASSQLAGRFEQYF. The genes are TRBV7-2 and TRBJ2-5, with TRBD2 matching 8 bases. TRBJ2-7 matches the DNA end more closely, so the J call is doubtful. Germline V gene lookup returns CDR1 SGHTA and CDR2 FQGNSA. The CDR3 is 14 residues long.

Points on this clone: The same CDR3 can be traced to other DNA sequences in this sample. The chain has TRBV5-8 and TRBJ1-1, with 8 bases that match TRBD1. The germline V gene encodes CDR1 SGHTS and CDR2 YDEGEE. The length of the CDR3 is 15 residues. V lost 0 bases and J lost 5; bases outside the gene matches: 6. CDR3 loop: CASSLVQGARTEAFF. DNA of the CDR3: TGTGCCAGCAGCTTGGTGCAGGGGGCGCGAACTGAAGCTTTCTTT.

The rearrangement uses TRBV29-1 and TRBJ2-1; 9 bases match TRBD1. Germline V gene data show CDR1 as SQVTM and CDR2 as ANQGSEA. This CDR3 comprises 14 residues. Germline trimming cut 7 bases from V and 0 bases from J; bases unmatched to any gene: 4. The CDR3 here is CSARDRVSYNEQFF. Written as DNA, the CDR3 is TGCAGCGCCCGGGACAGGGTCTCCTACAATGAGCAGTTCTTC.

This chain connects TRBV29-1 to TRBJ1-1; possibly TRBD1 for D (5 bases). V gave up 6 bases and J gave up 3 bases, with 14 bases separating them. Germline lookup yields CDR1 SQVTM and CDR2 ANQGSEA. There are 13 residues in the CDR3. CDR3 sequence: CSVAWGGHTEAFF. CDR3 DNA sequence: TGCAGCGTCGCCTGGGGGGGACACACTGAAGCTTTCTTT.

CDR3 region: CAIRRESPTNSPLHF. DNA of the CDR3: TGTGCCATCAGGAGGGAATCCCCTACTAATTCACCCCTCCACTTT. V gene TRBV10-3 combines with J gene TRBJ1-6, with D hard to call. Germline V gene data show CDR1 as ENHRY and CDR2 as SYGVKD. Trimming removed 6 bases from V and 6 bases from J, with 15 bases in between. The CDR3 covers 15 residues.

The chain is built from TRBV4-1 and TRBJ2-5, with TRBD1 matching 7 bases. J lost 3 bases, V lost 3 bases, and 4 bases had no gene match. The CDR3 has 14 amino acids. Germline CDR1 MGHRA, CDR2 YSYEKL. CDR3 nucleotides: TGCGCCAGCAGCCATCTTACAGGGGAAGAGACCCAGTACTTC. Its protein is CASSHLTGEETQYF.